The present TCR beta chain was sequenced within a study of control samples from healthy donors and cancer patients. The CDR3 runs 14 residues. The V end lost 4 bases, the J end lost 4 bases, and 14 bases lay between the germline ends. Germline loops: CDR1 LGHDT, CDR2 YNNKEL (reference sequence). The method was immunoSEQ multiplex PCR; TCRdb's version includes in-frame clones alone and lacks a portion of them. The data contain some 74,000 clones, 94% of them singletons. The receptor was isolated from a woman under 40 in good health. The sample was blood. V usage is TRBV3-1 (or the pseudogene TRBV3-2) and J usage is TRBJ2-7; TRBD1 is a possible D gene (6 bases). CDR3 loop: CASSPGQRSYEQYF. CDR3 sequence (DNA): TGTGCCAGCAGCCCAGGACAGAGAAGTTACGAGCAGTACTTC.